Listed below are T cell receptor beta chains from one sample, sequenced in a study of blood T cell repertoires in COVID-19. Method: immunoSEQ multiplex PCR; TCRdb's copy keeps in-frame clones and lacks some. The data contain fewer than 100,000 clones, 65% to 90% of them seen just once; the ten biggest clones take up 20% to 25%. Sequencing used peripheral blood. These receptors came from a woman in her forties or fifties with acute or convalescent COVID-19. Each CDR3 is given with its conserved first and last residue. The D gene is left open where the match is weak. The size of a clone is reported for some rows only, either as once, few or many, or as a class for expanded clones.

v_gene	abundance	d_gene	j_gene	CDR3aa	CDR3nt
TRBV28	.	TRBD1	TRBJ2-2	CASSLGDGTGANTGELFF	TGTGCCAGCAGTTTAGGGGATGGGACAGGAGCCAACACCGGGGAGCTGTTTTTT
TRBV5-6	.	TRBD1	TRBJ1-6	CASSSLGTGSSWRVSPLHF	TGTGCCAGCAGCTCGCTCGGGACAGGGTCATCCTGGCGGGTTTCACCCCTCCACTTT
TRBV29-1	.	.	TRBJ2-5	CSVEKGVETQYF	TGCAGCGTTGAAAAAGGGGTGGAGACCCAGTACTTC
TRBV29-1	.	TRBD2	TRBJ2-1	CSGGTSPGNEQFF	TGCAGCGGCGGGACTAGTCCGGGCAATGAGCAGTTCTTC
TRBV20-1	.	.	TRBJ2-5	CSASSTGTQETQYF	TGCAGTGCTAGTTCAACAGGGACCCAAGAGACCCAGTACTTC
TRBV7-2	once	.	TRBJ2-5	CASSLVSGETQYF	TGTGCCAGCAGCTTAGTATCGGGGGAGACCCAGTACTTC
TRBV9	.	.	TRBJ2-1	CASSRIEVYNEQFF	TGTGCCAGCAGCCGTATAGAGGTTTACAATGAGCAGTTCTTC
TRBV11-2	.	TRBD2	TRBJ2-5	CASSREGWTQYF	TGTGCCAGCAGCCGGGAGGGCTGGACCCAGTACTTC
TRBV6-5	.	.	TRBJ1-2	CASRRGRGNYGYTF	TGTGCCAGCAGGAGAGGAAGGGGGAACTATGGCTACACCTTC
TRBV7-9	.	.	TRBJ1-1	CASSPYLAVNTEAFF	TGTGCCAGCAGCCCTTACCTGGCAGTCAACACTGAAGCTTTCTTT
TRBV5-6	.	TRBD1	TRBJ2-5	CASSLVQGVSETQYF	TGTGCCAGCAGCTTGGTGCAGGGGGTCTCAGAGACCCAGTACTTC
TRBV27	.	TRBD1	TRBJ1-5	CASSMDRVQPQHF	TGTGCCAGCAGTATGGACAGGGTTCAGCCCCAGCATTTT
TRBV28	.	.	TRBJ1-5	CASSSRGRLSNQPQHF	TGTGCCAGCAGTTCAAGGGGCCGTCTCAGCAATCAGCCCCAGCATTTT
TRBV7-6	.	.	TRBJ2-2	CASSSQAHTGELFF	TGTGCCAGCAGCTCCCAAGCTCACACCGGGGAGCTGTTTTTT
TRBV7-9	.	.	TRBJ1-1	CASLGGENTEAFF	TGTGCCAGCTTGGGGGGAGAGAACACTGAAGCTTTCTTT
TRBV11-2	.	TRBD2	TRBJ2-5	CASSLGPGGQETQYF	TGTGCCAGCAGCTTAGGCCCGGGGGGCCAAGAGACCCAGTACTTC
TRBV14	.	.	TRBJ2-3	CASSSKRATDTQYF	TGTGCCAGCAGCTCAAAGCGAGCCACAGATACGCAGTATTTT
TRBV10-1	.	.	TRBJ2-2	CASGFETGNTGELFF	TGCGCCAGCGGGTTCGAGACAGGCAACACCGGGGAGCTGTTTTTT
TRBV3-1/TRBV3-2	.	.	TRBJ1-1	CASSKTRVMNTEAFF	TGTGCCAGCAGCAAAACCCGCGTTATGAACACTGAAGCTTTCTTT
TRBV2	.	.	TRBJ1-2	CASTPAEGYTF	TGTGCCAGCACCCCGGCGGAGGGCTACACCTTC
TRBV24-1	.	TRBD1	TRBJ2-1	CATSANRGGYNEQFF	TGTGCCACCAGTGCTAACAGGGGCGGCTACAATGAGCAGTTCTTC
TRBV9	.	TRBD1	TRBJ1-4	CASSGTGAGKLFF	TGTGCCAGCTCCGGGACAGGGGCGGGAAAACTGTTTTTT
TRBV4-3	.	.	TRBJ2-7	CASSLAYEQYF	TGCGCCAGCAGCCTAGCTTACGAGCAGTACTTC
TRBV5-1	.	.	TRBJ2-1	CASSFQGLGVNEQFF	TGCGCCAGCAGCTTCCAGGGTCTAGGAGTCAATGAGCAGTTCTTC
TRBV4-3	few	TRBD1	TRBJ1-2	CASSHQGGSFQDYGYTF	TGCGCCAGCAGCCATCAAGGGGGCAGTTTCCAGGACTATGGCTACACCTTC
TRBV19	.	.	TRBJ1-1	CASTPTGAAAGTEAFF	TGTGCCAGTACCCCCACCGGCGCGGCTGCGGGCACTGAAGCTTTCTTT
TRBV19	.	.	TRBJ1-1	CATGQPNTEAFF	TGTGCCACTGGACAGCCGAACACTGAAGCTTTCTTT
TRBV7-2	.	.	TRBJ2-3	CASSRGTDTQYF	TGTGCCAGCAGCCGGGGCACAGATACGCAGTATTTT
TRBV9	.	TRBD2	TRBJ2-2	CASSVGPSGGTGELFF	TGTGCCAGCAGCGTAGGTCCTAGCGGGGGCACCGGGGAGCTGTTTTTT
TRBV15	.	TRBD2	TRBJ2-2	CATKRRTSGVTGELFF	TGTGCCACCAAACGAAGGACTAGCGGGGTTACCGGGGAGCTGTTTTTT
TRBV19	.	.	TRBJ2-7	CASSIRRTYEQYF	TGTGCCAGTAGTATTCGGAGAACCTACGAGCAGTACTTC
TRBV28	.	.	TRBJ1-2	CASSPPTQPNYGYTF	TGTGCCAGCAGCCCACCCACACAACCGAACTATGGCTACACCTTC
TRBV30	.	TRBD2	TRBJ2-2	CACGLAYTGELFF	TGTGCCTGCGGACTAGCCTACACCGGGGAGCTGTTTTTT
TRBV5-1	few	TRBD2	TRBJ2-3	CASRIGLAGTDTQYF	TGCGCCAGCAGGATCGGACTAGCGGGGACAGATACGCAGTATTTT
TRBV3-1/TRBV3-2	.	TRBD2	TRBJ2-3	CASSHSGSTDTQYF	TGTGCCAGCAGCCATAGCGGGAGCACAGATACGCAGTATTTT
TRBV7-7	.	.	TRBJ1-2	CASSLEWQLRSGYTF	TGTGCTAGCAGCTTAGAATGGCAGCTGAGGAGTGGCTACACCTTC
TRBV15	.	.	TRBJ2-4	CATSRDRVRNIQYF	TGTGCCACCAGCAGAGATCGGGTCCGAAACATTCAGTACTTC
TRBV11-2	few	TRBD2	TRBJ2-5	CASSKGLADETQYF	TGTGCCAGCAGCAAGGGACTAGCGGACGAGACCCAGTACTTC
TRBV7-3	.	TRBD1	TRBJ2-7	CASSSTGAGEQYF	TGTGCCAGCAGCTCTACAGGGGCAGGCGAGCAGTACTTC
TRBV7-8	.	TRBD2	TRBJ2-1	CASSPRGTRLSNEQFF	TGTGCCAGCAGCCCGAGAGGGACTAGGCTATCCAATGAGCAGTTCTTC